These 27 T cell receptor beta chains originate from one sample sequenced in a study of blood T cell repertoires in COVID-19. Using immunoSEQ multiplex PCR, the repertoire was profiled, and TCRdb retains in-frame clones only, with some absent. The repertoire holds about 160,000 clones, with approximately 92% as singletons. The material sequenced was peripheral blood. The origin of the receptors is a woman between 50 and 59 years old with acute or convalescent COVID-19.

The V gene is TRBV20-1, the J gene TRBJ1-5, with D unresolved. V was pared by 3 bases and J by 2 bases, with 11 bases between. Per germline, CDR1 DFQATT and CDR2 SNEGSKA (reference sequence). The length of the CDR3 is 14 residues. The CDR3 nucleotides are TGCAGTGCTAGTGAGGGAGGGCGCAATCAGCCCCAGCATTTT. It codes for CSASEGGRNQPQHF.

This rearrangement joins TRBV5-5 to TRBJ1-5; D is unclear. The CDR3 has 14 amino acids. CDR1 and CDR2 from the germline V gene are SGHKS and YYEKEE (reference sequence). Deletions cut 4 bases from V and 2 bases from J, with 10 bases between. The CDR3 reads CASSGDMGNQPQHF. The CDR3 DNA reads TGTGCCAGCAGCGGCGACATGGGCAATCAGCCCCAGCATTTT.

The rearrangement links TRBV2 to TRBJ1-2; maybe TRBD1 (6 bases). Germline loops: CDR1 SNHLY, CDR2 FYNNEI. The ends were cut back, 5 bases at V and 2 bases at J, with 9 bases in the middle. The CDR3 extends over 13 amino acids. The CDR3 bases are TGTGCCAGCAGTCCGCAGGGGAACTATGGCTACACCTTC. Protein sequence: CASSPQGNYGYTF. The full variable domain, rest sourced from reference TRBV2 and TRBJ1-2, is EPEVTQTPSHQVTQMGQEVILRCVPISNHLYFYWYRQILGQKVEFLVSFYNNEISEKSEIFDDQFSVERPDGSNFTLKIRSTKLEDSAMYFCASSPQGNYGYTFGSGTRLTVV.

The V gene is TRBV19, the J gene TRBJ2-2; 7 bases map to TRBD2. Germline values: CDR1 LNHDA, CDR2 SQIVND (reference sequence). The junction had 4 bases not matched to a gene; V was cut back by 2 bases and J by 1 base. CDR3 length: 16 residues. In DNA, the CDR3 is TGTGCCAGTAGTATAATTGCGGGGGAGAACACCGGGGAGCTGTTTTTT. Its protein product is CASSIIAGENTGELFF. Full variable domain (outside the CDR3, taken from reference TRBV19 and TRBJ2-2): DGGITQSPKYLFRKEGQNVTLSCEQNLNHDAMYWYRQDPGQGLRLIYYSQIVNDFQKGDIAEGYSVSREKKESFPLTVTSAQKNPTAFYLCASSIIAGENTGELFFGEGSRLTVL.

This clone was picked up one time. The chain carries TRBV18 and TRBJ1-3; TRBD1 matches at 7 bases. This CDR3 comprises 20 residues. Germline CDR1 and CDR2: KGHSH and LQKENI. V lost 3 bases, J lost 0 bases, and 17 bases stayed unmatched. The CDR3 protein is CASSPAWTGSLVHSGNTIYF. CDR3 bases: TGTGCCAGCTCACCGGCATGGACAGGCTCCCTTGTGCACTCTGGAAACACCATATATTTT.

The chain carries TRBV7-2 and TRBJ1-1; no firm D call. The CDR3 is 14 residues long. V was cut by 5 bases and J by 3 bases, with 13 bases left in between. Germline CDR1 is SGHTA and CDR2 is FQGNSA. CDR3 amino acids: CASSIPSVDTEAFF. CDR3 nucleotides: TGTGCCAGCAGCATCCCGAGTGTTGACACTGAAGCTTTCTTT.

This chain connects TRBV28 to TRBJ2-3, with 11 bases that match TRBD1. The CDR3 has 15 amino acids. J gave up 4 bases and V 6 bases, and 6 bases lay outside the gene matches. CDR1 and CDR2 from the germline V gene are MDHEN and SYDVKM. The CDR3 reads CASSAGTGGPDTQYF. The CDR3 DNA follows: TGTGCCAGCAGCGCAGGGACAGGGGGGCCAGATACGCAGTATTTT.

This clone was counted a single time. The genes are TRBV6-1 and TRBJ1-5; 7 bases align to TRBD1. V shed 3 bases, J shed 2 bases, and the junction held 4 bases outside the gene matches. From germline, CDR1 is MNHNS and CDR2 SASEGT. This CDR3 spans 15 amino acids. The CDR3 is CASSDHGQGNQPQHF. CDR3 nucleotides: TGTGCCAGCAGTGACCACGGACAGGGCAATCAGCCCCAGCATTTT.

This clone was seen once. The chain recombines TRBV30 with TRBJ1-3, with D possibly TRBD1 on 6 matching bases. The CDR3 length is 12 residues. The germline V and J ends were trimmed by 7 bases and 1 base, with 8 bases remaining between them. Germline CDR1 and CDR2: GTSNPN and SVGIG (reference sequence). The CDR3 protein is CAFTGSGNTIYF. CDR3 DNA: TGTGCCTTTACAGGGTCTGGAAACACCATATATTTT.

The V call is TRBV24-1, the J call TRBJ2-1; 7 bases line up with TRBD1. The germline CDR1 and CDR2 sequences are KGHDR and SFDVKD. The CDR3 contains 14 residues. V shed 9 bases, J shed 6 bases, and the junction held 10 bases outside the gene matches. The CDR3 is CATGNTDRVNEQFF. The CDR3, as DNA: TGTGCCACCGGAAACACCGACAGGGTCAATGAGCAGTTCTTC.

The chain employs TRBV13 and TRBJ1-1; TRBD1 is a possible D gene (5 bases). This CDR3 comprises 13 residues. Trimming stripped 5 bases from V and 4 bases from J, with 11 bases between. Per germline, CDR1 PRHDT and CDR2 FYEKMQ (reference sequence). The CDR3 protein is CASSTRRGTEAFF. CDR3 nucleotide sequence: TGTGCCAGCAGCACCCGGAGGGGCACTGAAGCTTTCTTT.

This clone was found once. The V gene is TRBV4-1, the J gene TRBJ2-7; a possible D gene is TRBD2 (5 bases). The CDR3 contains 15 residues. Germline CDR1 MGHRA, CDR2 YSYEKL. With 3 bases removed from V and 0 bases from J, the gap between germline ends came to 12 bases. CDR3 sequence: CASSHPGRSSYEQYF. In nucleotides, the CDR3 is TGCGCCAGCAGCCATCCGGGGAGAAGCTCCTACGAGCAGTACTTC.

The chain recombines TRBV2 with TRBJ2-2; TRBD1 might be the D (6 bases). V was pared by 4 bases and J by 5 bases, with 11 bases between. The CDR3 has 14 residues. Germline lookup yields CDR1 SNHLY and CDR2 FYNNEI. CDR3 in amino acids: CASSGGRGTGELFF. Written as DNA, the CDR3 is TGTGCCAGCAGTGGTGGCAGGGGTACCGGGGAGCTGTTTTTT.

This sequence joins TRBV2 and TRBJ2-1, with D uncertain. The CDR3 runs to 14 residues. Trimming pared 7 bases from V and 3 bases from J, leaving 13 bases between. Per the germline V gene, CDR1 is SNHLY and CDR2 is FYNNEI. CDR3 bases: TGTGCCAGCACCGCGGCAACCTTCTACAATGAGCAGTTCTTC. Amino acids: CASTAATFYNEQFF. Complete variable domain (other parts from reference TRBV2 and TRBJ2-1): EPEVTQTPSHQVTQMGQEVILRCVPISNHLYFYWYRQILGQKVEFLVSFYNNEISEKSEIFDDQFSVERPDGSNFTLKIRSTKLEDSAMYFCASTAATFYNEQFFGPGTRLTVL.

The CDR3, as DNA: TGTGCCAGCAGCGTCGGGACAGCACAAATCGGCACAGATACGCAGTATTTT. It translates to CASSVGTAQIGTDTQYF. The chain uses TRBV9 and TRBJ2-3; the match to TRBD1 covers 7 bases. Germline assignment: CDR1 SGDLS and CDR2 YYNGEE. The CDR3 covers 17 residues. V shed 2 bases and J 1 base; nucleotides not matched to a gene: 10. The variable domain in full, with the rest retrieved from reference TRBV9 and TRBJ2-3, is DSGVTQTPKHLITATGQRVTLRCSPRSGDLSVYWYQQSLDQGLQFLIQYYNGEERAKGNILERFSAQQFPDLHSELNLSSLELGDSALYFCASSVGTAQIGTDTQYFGPGTRLTVL.

As to this clone: This sample also contains other DNA sequences that code for the same CDR3. This chain links TRBV18 with TRBJ1-2; 10 positions match TRBD1. CDR1 and CDR2 (germline): KGHSH, LQKENI. CDR3 size: 14 residues. V lost 6 bases and J lost 6; bases outside the gene matches: 7. The CDR3, as DNA: TGTGCCAGCTCGCCCCCGGGACAGGGGAATGGCTACACCTTC. It translates to CASSPPGQGNGYTF.

This clone appeared once. The J gene is TRBJ2-5, the V gene TRBV15, with 8 nucleotides matching TRBD1. Germline V lookup: CDR1 LNHNV, CDR2 YYDKDF (reference sequence). The V and J ends lost 4 bases and 4 bases, in that order; junction bases with no gene match: 8. The CDR3 spans 15 residues. The CDR3 protein is CATSTQGAIIETQYF. Here the CDR3 DNA reads TGTGCCACCAGCACCCAGGGGGCCATAATAGAGACCCAGTACTTC.

V is TRBV29-1 and J is TRBJ1-2; D remains unclear. V was clipped by 1 base and J by 5 bases, with 5 bases between them. The CDR3 runs 11 residues. Germline CDR1 SQVTM, CDR2 ANQGSEA. The CDR3 region is CSVEAYYGYTF. In nucleotides, the CDR3 is TGCAGCGTTGAAGCCTATTATGGCTACACCTTC.

The V call is TRBV7-2, the J call TRBJ1-1, with D perhaps TRBD1 (5 bases). Germline CDR1 is SGHTA and CDR2 is FQGNSA. The CDR3 consists of 13 residues. The V end lost 1 base, the J end lost 6 bases, and 9 bases lay between the germline ends. CDR3 bases: TGTGCCAGCAGCTTAGGGAGGGGTTCTGAAGCTTTCTTT. As protein: CASSLGRGSEAFF. Supplemented by reference TRBV7-2 and TRBJ1-1, the full variable domain reads GAGVSQSPSNKVTEKGKDVELRCDPISGHTALYWYRQSLGQGLEFLIYFQGNSAPDKSGLPSDRFSAERTGGSVSTLTIQRTQQEDSAVYLCASSLGRGSEAFFGQGTRLTVV.

Concerning this clone itself: One end of the junction fails to match germline, which may point to a read error. This sequence joins TRBV14 and TRBJ2-1, with a tentative D call TRBD2 (6 bases). The CDR3 length is 14 residues. Germline values: CDR1 SGHDN, CDR2 FVKESK. The CDR3 DNA is TGTGCCAGCAGCCAAGATATACTAGCCCTACGGGTTATCTTC. It yields the protein CASSQDILALRVIF.

This rearrangement joins TRBV3-1 (or the pseudogene TRBV3-2) to TRBJ1-3; D is unresolved. The CDR3 has 17 amino acids. CDR1 LGHDT and CDR2 YNNKEL come from the germline V gene (reference sequence). The germline V and J ends were trimmed by 1 base and 1 base, with 14 bases remaining between them. This CDR3 reads CASSQVFRSLSGNTIYF. The CDR3 DNA reads TGTGCCAGCAGCCAAGTTTTCAGGTCCTTATCTGGAAACACCATATATTTT.

The rearrangement joins TRBV24-1 to TRBJ2-1, with D perhaps TRBD2 (6 bases). The CDR3 sequence is 14 residues long. Germline CDR1 reads KGHDR; CDR2 reads SFDVKD. V lost 6 bases, J lost 3 bases, and 11 bases lay in between. The CDR3 protein is CATSKTGGYNEQFF. The CDR3 DNA is TGTGCCACCAGTAAGACCGGGGGCTACAATGAGCAGTTCTTC.

V gene TRBV3-1 (or the pseudogene TRBV3-2) combines with J gene TRBJ1-3, with D possibly TRBD1 on 6 matching bases. The CDR3 totals 17 residues. V was shortened by 4 bases and J by 0 bases, with 16 bases between the two germline ends. Germline lookup yields CDR1 LGHDT and CDR2 YNNKEL (reference sequence). The chain's CDR3 is CASSPSPGQSSGNTIYF. CDR3 in DNA: TGTGCCAGCAGCCCAAGCCCCGGACAGAGCTCTGGAAACACCATATATTTT.

This clone was found once. The V gene is TRBV2, the J gene TRBJ1-1; 7 bases map to TRBD1. This CDR3 comprises 15 residues. V dropped 5 bases and J dropped 5; count of bases not matched to a gene: 11. The germline gives CDR1 SNHLY, CDR2 FYNNEI. The CDR3 DNA is TGTGCCAGCAGTACGAGGGGGCTCGCGTGGACTGAAGCTTTCTTT. It encodes CASSTRGLAWTEAFF.

To note about this clone: Other DNA sequences in the sample encode the same CDR3. The chain combines TRBV18 with TRBJ1-1; no clear D gene. The V end lost 3 bases, the J end lost 2 bases, and 10 bases lay between the germline ends. The CDR3 sequence is 14 residues long. Germline-derived CDR1 and CDR2 are KGHSH and LQKENI. CDR3 amino acids: CASSPAGVNTEAFF. CDR3 sequence (DNA): TGTGCCAGCTCACCGGCGGGAGTAAACACTGAAGCTTTCTTT.

The count of this clone is one. The CDR3 here is CSASTGGLTGELFF. The DNA of the CDR3 is TGCAGTGCTAGTACAGGGGGCTTGACCGGGGAGCTGTTTTTT. The J gene is TRBJ2-2, the V gene TRBV20-1; TRBD1 aligns across 9 bases. The germline gives CDR1 DFQATT, CDR2 SNEGSKA (reference sequence). Losses at the gene ends were 3 bases for V and 5 bases for J; bases not matched to a gene: 4. The CDR3 runs to 14 residues.

The CDR3 spells CASKETPNQPQHF. CDR3 DNA: TGTGCCAGCAAGGAGACCCCAAATCAGCCCCAGCATTTT. This chain links TRBV28 with TRBJ1-5; D call uncertain. The CDR3 runs 13 residues. Trimming removed 7 bases at V and 4 bases at J, with 11 bases between. Germline V gene sequence: CDR1 MDHEN, CDR2 SYDVKM.